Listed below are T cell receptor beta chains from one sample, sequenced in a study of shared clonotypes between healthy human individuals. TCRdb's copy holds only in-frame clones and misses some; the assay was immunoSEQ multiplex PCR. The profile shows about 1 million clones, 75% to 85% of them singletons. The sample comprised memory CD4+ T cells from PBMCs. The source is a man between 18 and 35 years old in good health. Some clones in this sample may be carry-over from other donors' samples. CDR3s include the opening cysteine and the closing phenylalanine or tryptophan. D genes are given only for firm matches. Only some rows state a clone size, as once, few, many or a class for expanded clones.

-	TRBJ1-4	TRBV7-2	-	CASSAGTVATNEKLFF	TGTGCCAGCAGCGCTGGGACGGTTGCAACTAATGAAAAACTGTTTTTT
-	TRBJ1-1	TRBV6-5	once	CASSYGSTEAFF	TGTGCCAGCAGTTACGGTTCCACTGAAGCTTTCTTT
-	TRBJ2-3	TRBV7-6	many	CASSDRPRRTDTQYF	TGTGCCAGCAGCGACCGTCCGAGACGGACAGATACGCAGTATTTT
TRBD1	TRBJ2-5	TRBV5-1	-	CASSLAGGAGQETQYF	TGCGCCAGCAGCTTGGCAGGGGGCGCTGGGCAAGAGACCCAGTACTTC
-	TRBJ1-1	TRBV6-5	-	CASSYSRGTEAFF	TGTGCCAGCAGTTACAGCCGGGGCACTGAAGCTTTCTTT
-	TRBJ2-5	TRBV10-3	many	CAISVLTGQETQYF	TGTGCCATCAGTGTGCTGACGGGACAAGAGACCCAGTACTTC
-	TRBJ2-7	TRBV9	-	CASSERGHNYEQYF	TGTGCCAGCAGCGAGAGAGGACATAACTACGAGCAGTACTTC
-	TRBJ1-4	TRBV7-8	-	CASSLALEKLFF	TGTGCCAGCAGCTTAGCGCTGGAAAAACTGTTTTTT
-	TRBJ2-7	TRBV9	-	CASSVGTVTREQYF	TGTGCCAGCAGCGTAGGGACAGTCACGCGCGAGCAGTACTTC
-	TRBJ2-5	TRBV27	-	CASSLSEEETQYF	TGTGCCAGCAGTTTATCGGAGGAAGAGACCCAGTACTTC
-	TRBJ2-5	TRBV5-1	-	CASSSVDLQETQYF	TGCGCCAGCAGCTCCGTGGACTTACAAGAGACCCAGTACTTC
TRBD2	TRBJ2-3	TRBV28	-	CASSLGGGLAGYTDTQYF	TGTGCCAGCAGTTTAGGAGGGGGACTAGCGGGGTACACAGATACGCAGTATTTT
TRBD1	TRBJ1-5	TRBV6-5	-	CASKGQVNQPQHF	TGTGCCAGCAAGGGACAGGTGAATCAGCCCCAGCATTTT
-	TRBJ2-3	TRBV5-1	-	CASSSFSSTDTQYF	TGCGCCAGCAGCTCCTTTTCTAGCACAGATACGCAGTATTTT
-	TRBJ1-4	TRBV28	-	CASSRFGAATNEKLFF	TGTGCCAGCAGCCGATTTGGGGCGGCAACTAATGAAAAACTGTTTTTT
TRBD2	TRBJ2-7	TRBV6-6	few	CASINGTSGRDYEQYF	TGTGCCAGCATCAACGGGACTAGCGGGAGGGATTACGAGCAGTACTTC
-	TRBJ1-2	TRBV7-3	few	CASSPDGANGYTF	TGTGCCAGCAGCCCGGACGGGGCGAATGGCTACACCTTC
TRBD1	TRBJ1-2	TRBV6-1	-	CASSEQGAFNYGYTF	TGTGCCAGCAGTGAACAGGGGGCATTTAACTATGGCTACACCTTC
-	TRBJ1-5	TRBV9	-	CASSVAGGSNQPQHF	TGTGCCAGCAGCGTAGCCGGGGGATCGAATCAGCCCCAGCATTTT
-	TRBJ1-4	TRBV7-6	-	CASSLVGVRTNEKLFF	TGTGCCAGCAGCTTAGTGGGGGTCCGCACTAATGAAAAACTGTTTTTT
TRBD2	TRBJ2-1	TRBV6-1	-	CASSESPRGRESSYNEQFF	TGTGCCAGCAGTGAATCGCCGAGAGGGAGGGAAAGCTCCTACAATGAGCAGTTCTTC
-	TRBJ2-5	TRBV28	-	CAGRETQYF	TGTGCCGGCCGGGAGACCCAGTACTTC
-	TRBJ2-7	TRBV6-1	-	CASSGRTGFEQYF	TGTGCCAGCAGTGGCAGAACAGGGTTCGAGCAGTACTTC
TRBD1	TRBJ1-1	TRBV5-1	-	CASSIGQGAANTEAFF	TGCGCCAGCAGCATCGGACAGGGGGCTGCCAACACTGAAGCTTTCTTT
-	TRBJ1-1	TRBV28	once	CASSLQAQPAFF	TGTGCCAGCAGTTTACAGGCCCAGCCGGCTTTCTTT
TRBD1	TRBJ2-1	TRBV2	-	CASSRQGDAYNEQFF	TGTGCCAGCAGTCGACAGGGCGACGCCTACAATGAGCAGTTCTTC
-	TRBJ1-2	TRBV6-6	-	CASRESGPGYTF	TGTGCCAGCAGGGAATCAGGCCCCGGCTACACCTTC
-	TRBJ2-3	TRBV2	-	CASSEVGGTDTQYF	TGTGCCAGTAGTGAAGTCGGGGGAACAGATACGCAGTATTTT
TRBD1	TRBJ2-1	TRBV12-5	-	CASGRDRYNEQFF	TGTGCTAGTGGACGGGACAGATACAATGAGCAGTTCTTC
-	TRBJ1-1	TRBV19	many	CASTENTEAFF	TGTGCCAGTACAGAGAACACTGAAGCTTTCTTT
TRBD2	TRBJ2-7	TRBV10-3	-	CAISRGVREGEQYF	TGTGCCATCAGTCGAGGGGTGCGGGAGGGCGAGCAGTACTTC
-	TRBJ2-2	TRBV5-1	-	CASSEGLAINTGELFF	TGCGCCAGCAGCGAGGGGCTAGCGATTAACACCGGGGAGCTGTTTTTT
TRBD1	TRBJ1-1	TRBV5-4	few	CASSMGGQMNTEAFF	TGTGCCAGCAGCATGGGGGGACAGATGAACACTGAAGCTTTCTTT
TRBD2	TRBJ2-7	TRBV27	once	CASSLSLAGASYEQYF	TGTGCCAGCAGTTTATCCCTAGCGGGTGCTTCCTACGAGCAGTACTTC